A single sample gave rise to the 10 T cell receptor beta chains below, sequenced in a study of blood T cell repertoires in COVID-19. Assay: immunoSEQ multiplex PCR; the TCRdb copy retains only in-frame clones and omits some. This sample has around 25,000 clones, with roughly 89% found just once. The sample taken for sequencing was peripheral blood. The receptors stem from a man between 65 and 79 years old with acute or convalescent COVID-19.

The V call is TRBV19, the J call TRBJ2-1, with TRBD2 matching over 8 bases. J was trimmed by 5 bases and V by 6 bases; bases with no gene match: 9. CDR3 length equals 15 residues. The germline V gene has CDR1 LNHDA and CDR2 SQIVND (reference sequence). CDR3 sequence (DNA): TGTGCCAGTAGGGCAGCGGGAGAATCAGACAATGAGCAGTTCTTC. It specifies CASRAAGESDNEQFF.

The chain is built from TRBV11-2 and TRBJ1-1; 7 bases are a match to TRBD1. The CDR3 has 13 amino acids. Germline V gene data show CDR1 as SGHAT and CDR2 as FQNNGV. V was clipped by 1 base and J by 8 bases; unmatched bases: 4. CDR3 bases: TGTGCCAGCAGCTTAGGACAGGGATTAGAAGCTTTCTTT. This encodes CASSLGQGLEAFF. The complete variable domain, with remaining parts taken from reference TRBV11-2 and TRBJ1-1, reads EAGVAQSPRYKIIEKRQSVAFWCNPISGHATLYWYQQILGQGPKLLIQFQNNGVVDDSQLPKDRFSAERLKGVDSTLKIQPAKLEDSAVYLCASSLGQGLEAFFGQGTRLTVV.

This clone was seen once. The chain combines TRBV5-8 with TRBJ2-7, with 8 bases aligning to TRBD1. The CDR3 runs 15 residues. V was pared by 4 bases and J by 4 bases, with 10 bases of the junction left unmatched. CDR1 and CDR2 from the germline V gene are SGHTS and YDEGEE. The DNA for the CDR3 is TGTGCCAGCAGCCTGCTCGGACAGGGTAATTACGAGCAGTACTTC. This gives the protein CASSLLGQGNYEQYF.

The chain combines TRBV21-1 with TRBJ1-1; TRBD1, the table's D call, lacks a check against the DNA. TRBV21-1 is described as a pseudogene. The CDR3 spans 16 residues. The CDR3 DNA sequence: TGTGCCAGCAGCAAAGTTGCTACAGGGATGAACACTGAAGCTTTCTTT. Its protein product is CASSKVATGMNTEAFF.

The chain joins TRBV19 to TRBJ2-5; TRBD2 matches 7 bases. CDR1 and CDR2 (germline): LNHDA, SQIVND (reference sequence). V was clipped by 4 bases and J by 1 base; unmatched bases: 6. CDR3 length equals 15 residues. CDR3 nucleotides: TGTGCCAGTAGTACAAAGGCTAGCGGCCAAGAGACCCAGTACTTC. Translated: CASSTKASGQETQYF.

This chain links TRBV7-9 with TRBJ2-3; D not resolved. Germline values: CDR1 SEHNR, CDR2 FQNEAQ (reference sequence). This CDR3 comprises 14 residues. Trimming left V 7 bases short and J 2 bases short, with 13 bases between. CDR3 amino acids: CASTGEYSTDTQYF. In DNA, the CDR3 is TGTGCCAGCACCGGAGAATACTCCACAGATACGCAGTATTTT.

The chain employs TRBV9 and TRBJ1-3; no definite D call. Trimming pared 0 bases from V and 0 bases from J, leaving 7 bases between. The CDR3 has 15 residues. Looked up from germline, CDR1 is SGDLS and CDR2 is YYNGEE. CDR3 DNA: TGTGCCAGCAGCGTAGAGTATAGCTCTGGAAACACCATATATTTT. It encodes CASSVEYSSGNTIYF.

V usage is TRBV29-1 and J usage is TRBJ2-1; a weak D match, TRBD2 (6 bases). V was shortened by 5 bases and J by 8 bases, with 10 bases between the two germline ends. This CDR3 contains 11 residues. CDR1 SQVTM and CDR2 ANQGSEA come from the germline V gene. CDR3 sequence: CSVMWRDEQFF. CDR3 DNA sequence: TGCAGCGTTATGTGGAGGGATGAGCAGTTCTTC.

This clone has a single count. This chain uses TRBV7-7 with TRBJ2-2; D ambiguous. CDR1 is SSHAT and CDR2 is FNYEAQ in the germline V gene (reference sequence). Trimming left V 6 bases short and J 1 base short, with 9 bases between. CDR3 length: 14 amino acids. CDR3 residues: CASRSTVNTGELFF. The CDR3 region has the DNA TGTGCCAGCAGGTCGACTGTGAACACCGGGGAGCTGTTTTTT.

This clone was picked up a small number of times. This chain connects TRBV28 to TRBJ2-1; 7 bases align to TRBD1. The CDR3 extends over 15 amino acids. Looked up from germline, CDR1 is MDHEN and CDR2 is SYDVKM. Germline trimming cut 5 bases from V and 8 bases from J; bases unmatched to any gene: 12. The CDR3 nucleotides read TGTGCCAGCAGTATCGCAAAGACAGGGCGGGATGAGCAGTTCTTC. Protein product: CASSIAKTGRDEQFF.